Each of the 6 T cell receptor beta chains below was sequenced from the same sample in a study of blood T cell repertoires in COVID-19. TCRdb keeps only in-frame clones here, not all; method: immunoSEQ multiplex PCR. The table shows some 73,000 clones, with 70% to 85% occurring only once. The specimen sequenced was peripheral blood. Receptors originate from a woman aged 60-75 years with acute or convalescent COVID-19.

This sequence joins TRBV4-1 and TRBJ1-6, with D possibly matching TRBD1 (6 bases). This CDR3 is built from 16 residues. Trimming cost V 0 bases and J 7 bases, with 13 bases left between them. Per germline, CDR1 MGHRA and CDR2 YSYEKL. The CDR3 sequence: CASSQEAWTENSPLHF. In DNA, the CDR3 is TGCGCCAGCAGCCAAGAAGCCTGGACAGAGAATTCACCCCTCCACTTT.

The genes are TRBV6-5 and TRBJ1-5; 8 bases are shared with TRBD1. The CDR3 has 15 residues. Germline CDR1 MNHEY, CDR2 SVGAGI. J was trimmed by 3 bases and V by 6 bases; bases with no gene match: 7. The CDR3 coding sequence is TGTGCCAGCAGCAGTCAGGGGGCGAACAATCAGCCCCAGCATTTT. This codes for CASSSQGANNQPQHF.

This rearrangement joins TRBV6-1 to TRBJ1-2; TRBD1 might be the D (5 bases). This CDR3 has 14 amino acids. V dropped 1 base and J dropped 8 bases, with 14 bases sitting between them. Germline V gives CDR1 MNHNS, CDR2 SASEGT. CDR3 region: CASSEVRGGAGYTF. The CDR3 nucleotides read TGTGCCAGCAGTGAAGTGCGGGGCGGGGCCGGCTACACCTTC.

This clone came up many times. This chain uses TRBV19 with TRBJ2-2; D remains ambiguous. The V end lost 1 base, the J end lost 0 bases, and 6 bases lay between the germline ends. Germline loops: CDR1 LNHDA, CDR2 SQIVND (reference sequence). The CDR3 runs 15 residues. The CDR3 protein is CASSIGATNTGELFF. Written as DNA, the CDR3 is TGTGCCAGTAGTATAGGCGCCACGAACACCGGGGAGCTGTTTTTT.

The rearrangement joins TRBV7-3 to TRBJ2-1; tentative D call: TRBD2 (6 bases). The length of the CDR3 is 15 residues. Germline CDR1 is SGHTA and CDR2 is FQGTGA. Trimming cost V 0 bases and J 4 bases, with 10 bases left between them. The CDR3 reads CASSLTSGLYNEQFF. CDR3 in DNA: TGTGCCAGCAGCTTAACCAGCGGGCTATACAATGAGCAGTTCTTC. The full variable domain, in which reference TRBV7-3 and TRBJ2-1 provide the parts outside the CDR3, is GAGVSQTPSNKVTEKGKYVELRCDPISGHTALYWYRQSLGQGPEFLIYFQGTGAADDSGLPNDRFFAVRPEGSVSTLKIQRTERGDSAVYLCASSLTSGLYNEQFFGPGTRLTVL.

DNA of the CDR3: TGCGCCAGCAGCTTGGTTCCGGACAGGGTCTACGAGCAGTACTTC. It yields the protein CASSLVPDRVYEQYF. This chain connects TRBV5-1 to TRBJ2-7; 8 bases map to TRBD1. V shed 0 bases, J shed 3 bases, and the junction held 5 bases outside the gene matches. Germline V gives CDR1 SGHRS, CDR2 YFSETQ. The CDR3 sequence is 15 residues long. Looking up the rest from reference TRBV5-1 and TRBJ2-7 gives the full variable domain: KAGVTQTPRYLIKTRGQQVTLSCSPISGHRSVSWYQQTPGQGLQFLFEYFSETQRNKGNFPGRFSGRQFSNSRSEMNVSTLELGDSALYLCASSLVPDRVYEQYFGPGTRLTVT.